This TCR beta chain was obtained from a study of T-cell reconstitution after alpha-beta-depleted transplantation in children. Overall study results and limits: From surviving recipient T cells and thymic progenitors came the high day-60 TCRbeta diversity observed in some patients.

V was cut by 4 bases and J by 5 bases, with 10 bases left in between. The CDR3 is 13 residues long. Per germline, CDR1 SGHDT and CDR2 YYEEEE. The authors prepared the TCRbeta library with unique molecular identifiers. MiXCR was run by TCRdb on the PCR reads, yielding one entry per CDR3 protein. The sample shows under 250,000 distinct CDR3 sequences, approximately 6.9% of them seen only once. This clonotype was found many times. What it binds is unknown. The clonotype was recovered from a boy aged 2 to 10 with acute lymphoblastic leukemia, due to receive a stem cell transplant. J is TRBJ2-1 and V is TRBV5-6; no clear D. The material was PBMCs, obtained before TCRalphabeta/CD19-depleted stem cell transplant. CDR3 nucleotides: TGTGCCAGCAGCGAAATGGTGGACAATGAGCAGTTCTTC. Its translation: CASSEMVDNEQFF.